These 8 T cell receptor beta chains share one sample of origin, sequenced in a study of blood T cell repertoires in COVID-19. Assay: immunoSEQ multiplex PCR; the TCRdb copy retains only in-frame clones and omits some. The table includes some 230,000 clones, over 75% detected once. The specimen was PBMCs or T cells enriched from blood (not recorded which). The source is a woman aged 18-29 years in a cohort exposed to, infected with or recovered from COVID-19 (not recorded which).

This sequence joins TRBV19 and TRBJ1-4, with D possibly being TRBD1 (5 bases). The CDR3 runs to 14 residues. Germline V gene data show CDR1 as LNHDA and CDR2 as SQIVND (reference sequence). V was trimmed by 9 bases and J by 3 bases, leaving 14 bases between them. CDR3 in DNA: TGTGCCAGCCGTAGGGGTGCGGCTAATGAAAAACTGTTTTTT. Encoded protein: CASRRGAANEKLFF.

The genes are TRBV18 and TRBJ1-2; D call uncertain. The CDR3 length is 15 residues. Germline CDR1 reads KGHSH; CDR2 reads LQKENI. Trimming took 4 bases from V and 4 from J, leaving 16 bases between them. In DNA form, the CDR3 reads TGTGCCAGCTCACAAGGACGGATTGGGAGCTATGGCTACACCTTC. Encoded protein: CASSQGRIGSYGYTF.

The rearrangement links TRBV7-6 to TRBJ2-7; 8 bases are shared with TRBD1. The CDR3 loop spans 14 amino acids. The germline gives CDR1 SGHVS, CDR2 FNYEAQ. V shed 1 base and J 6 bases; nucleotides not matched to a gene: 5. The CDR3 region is CASSLGTGYSEQYF. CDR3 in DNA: TGTGCCAGCAGCTTAGGGACAGGGTACAGCGAGCAGTACTTC.

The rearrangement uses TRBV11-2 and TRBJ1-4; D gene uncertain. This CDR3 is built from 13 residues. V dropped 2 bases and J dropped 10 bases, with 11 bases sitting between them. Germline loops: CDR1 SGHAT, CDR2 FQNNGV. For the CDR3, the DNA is TGTGCCAGCAGCTTAAACGCGGGCGGAAAACTGTTTTTT. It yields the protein CASSLNAGGKLFF. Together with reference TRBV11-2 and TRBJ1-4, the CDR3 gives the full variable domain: EAGVAQSPRYKIIEKRQSVAFWCNPISGHATLYWYQQILGQGPKLLIQFQNNGVVDDSQLPKDRFSAERLKGVDSTLKIQPAKLEDSAVYLCASSLNAGGKLFFGSGTQLSVL.

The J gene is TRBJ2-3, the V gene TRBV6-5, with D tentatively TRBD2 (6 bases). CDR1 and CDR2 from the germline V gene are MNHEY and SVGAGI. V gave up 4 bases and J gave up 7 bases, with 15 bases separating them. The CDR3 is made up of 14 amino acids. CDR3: CASSSGSGANTQYF. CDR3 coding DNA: TGTGCCAGCAGTTCCGGGTCGGGAGCAAATACGCAGTATTTT.

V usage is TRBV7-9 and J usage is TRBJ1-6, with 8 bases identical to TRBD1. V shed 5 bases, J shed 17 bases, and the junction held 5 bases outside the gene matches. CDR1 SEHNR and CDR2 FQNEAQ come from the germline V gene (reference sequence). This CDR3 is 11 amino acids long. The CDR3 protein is CASSRGQVIHF. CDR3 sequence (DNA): TGTGCCAGCAGCCGGGGACAGGTCATCCACTTT.

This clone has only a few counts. The CDR3 sequence: CASSRQAGGHYGYTF. CDR3 coding DNA: TGTGCCAGCAGTCGACAGGCAGGGGGACACTATGGCTACACCTTC. The chain joins TRBV28 to TRBJ1-2; 7 nucleotides align to TRBD1. V lost 5 bases, J lost 3 bases, and 9 bases stayed unmatched. Germline V lookup: CDR1 MDHEN, CDR2 SYDVKM. The length of the CDR3 is 15 residues.

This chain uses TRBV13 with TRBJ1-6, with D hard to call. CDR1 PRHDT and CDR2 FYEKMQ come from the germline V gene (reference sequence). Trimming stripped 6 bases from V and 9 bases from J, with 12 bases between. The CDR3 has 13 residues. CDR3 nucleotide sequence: TGTGCCAGCAGTTCCGGGGTAATTTCACCCCTCCACTTT. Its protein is CASSSGVISPLHF.